Presented here are 12 T cell receptor beta chains from one specimen sequenced in a study of blood T cell repertoires in COVID-19. Only in-frame clones appear in the TCRdb table, and some are missing; sequencing was by immunoSEQ multiplex PCR. The sample lists 130,000 or so clones, roughly 80% seen once, with about a sixth in the top ten. The sample taken for sequencing was peripheral blood. All receptors derive from a woman over 75 with acute or convalescent COVID-19.

The chain combines TRBV4-1 with TRBJ2-1; 9 bases are shared with TRBD1. V gave up 0 bases and J gave up 6 bases; unmatched junction bases: 6. The CDR3 extends over 16 amino acids. Germline V gene data show CDR1 as MGHRA and CDR2 as YSYEKL. CDR3 region: CASSQDRDRVFNEQFF. CDR3 nucleotides: TGCGCCAGCAGCCAAGATCGGGACAGGGTCTTCAATGAGCAGTTCTTC.

The V call is TRBV11-2, the J call TRBJ2-3; D ambiguous. With 0 bases removed from V and 8 bases from J, the gap between germline ends came to 12 bases. Germline CDR1 SGHAT, CDR2 FQNNGV. There are 14 residues in the CDR3. In nucleotides, the CDR3 is TGTGCCAGCAGCTTAGATCCCTCAGGTGCTACGCAGTATTTT. Amino acids: CASSLDPSGATQYF.

The chain uses TRBV7-2 and TRBJ1-6; D not resolved. This CDR3 spans 12 amino acids. In germline, CDR1 is SGHTA, CDR2 FQGNSA. With 9 bases removed from V and 3 bases from J, the gap between germline ends came to 6 bases. CDR3 loop: CASSGYNSPLHF. In nucleotides, the CDR3 is TGTGCCAGTTCCGGCTATAATTCACCCCTCCACTTT.

The chain is built from TRBV4-1 and TRBJ1-2; TRBD1 aligns across 8 bases. The junction had 9 bases not matched to a gene; V was cut back by 4 bases and J by 5 bases. CDR3 length: 15 amino acids. The V gene's germline CDR1 is MGHRA and CDR2 YSYEKL. The CDR3 DNA follows: TGCGCCAGCAGCCTACCCCAGGGGGCGGGTTATGGCTACACCTTC. As protein: CASSLPQGAGYGYTF.

The chain links TRBV12-5 to TRBJ1-2, with 7 bases matching TRBD1. This CDR3 comprises 17 residues. CDR1 LGHNT and CDR2 FRNRAP come from the germline V gene. Losses at the gene ends were 0 bases for V and 0 bases for J; bases not matched to a gene: 7. CDR3 region: CASGLVEQGIANYGYTF. The DNA for the CDR3 is TGTGCTAGTGGTTTGGTTGAACAGGGGATAGCTAACTATGGCTACACCTTC.

The J gene is TRBJ2-7, the V gene TRBV2; 11 bases line up with TRBD1. The CDR3 spans 14 residues. The junction had 5 bases not matched to a gene; V was cut back by 6 bases and J by 4 bases. Germline-derived CDR1 and CDR2 are SNHLY and FYNNEI. The CDR3 DNA sequence: TGTGCCAGCAGGAGGACAGGGGGCCCTTACGAGCAGTACTTC. This codes for CASRRTGGPYEQYF.

V and J are TRBV6-5 and TRBJ1-2, with TRBD1 identical over 9 bases. Germline V gene sequence: CDR1 MNHEY, CDR2 SVGAGI. V shed 6 bases, J shed 13 bases, and the junction held 12 bases outside the gene matches. The CDR3 contains 13 residues. The CDR3 bases are TGTGCCAGCAGGCGCCGCCACATGGACAGGGGCACCTTC. Amino acid sequence: CASRRRHMDRGTF.

This rearrangement joins TRBV7-2 to TRBJ2-3; 9 bases match TRBD2. This CDR3 spans 15 amino acids. The ends lost 5 bases at V and 2 bases at J; junction bases unmatched: 5. Germline V gene sequence: CDR1 SGHTA, CDR2 FQGNSA. As DNA, the CDR3 is TGTGCCAGCAGCCCGAGCGGGGGGTCCACAGATACGCAGTATTTT. Protein: CASSPSGGSTDTQYF.

J is TRBJ2-7 and V is TRBV4-3; 7 positions match TRBD2. The V gene end was trimmed by 0 bases and the J gene end by 4 bases; junction bases not matched to a gene: 3. The germline CDR1 and CDR2 sequences are LGHNA and YSLEER. The CDR3 is 14 residues long. CDR3 sequence: CASSQDLGGYEQYF. The CDR3 DNA sequence: TGCGCCAGCAGCCAAGATTTGGGAGGGTACGAGCAGTACTTC.

This clone was seen just once. The rearrangement links TRBV2 to TRBJ1-4, with TRBD1 as a possible D gene (5 bases). The CDR3 has 13 residues. The germline V and J ends were trimmed by 2 bases and 12 bases, with 13 bases remaining between them. Per the germline V gene, CDR1 is SNHLY and CDR2 is FYNNEI. CDR3 region: CASSEKGLGELFF. CDR3 in DNA: TGTGCCAGCAGTGAAAAGGGACTTGGGGAACTGTTTTTT. The complete variable domain, with remaining parts taken from reference TRBV2 and TRBJ1-4, reads EPEVTQTPSHQVTQMGQEVILRCVPISNHLYFYWYRQILGQKVEFLVSFYNNEISEKSEIFDDQFSVERPDGSNFTLKIRSTKLEDSAMYFCASSEKGLGELFFGSGTQLSVL.

The chain employs TRBV4-3 and TRBJ2-5, with D tentatively TRBD1 (6 bases). Trimming cost V 0 bases and J 4 bases, with 12 bases left between them. CDR1 is LGHNA, CDR2 YSLEER, per germline. The CDR3 has 15 residues. As DNA, the CDR3 is TGCGCCAGCAGCCAAGATTCAGGGGTCGGAGAGACCCAGTACTTC. Translation: CASSQDSGVGETQYF.

V and J are TRBV18 and TRBJ2-3; D remains ambiguous. Trimming removed 3 bases from V and 2 bases from J, with 15 bases in between. CDR3 length equals 16 residues. The germline gives CDR1 KGHSH, CDR2 LQKENI. The CDR3 protein is CASSPATHAFTDTQYF. The CDR3 DNA reads as TGTGCCAGCTCACCCGCGACACACGCCTTCACAGATACGCAGTATTTT.